The 17 T cell receptor beta chains listed next were all sequenced from one sample in a study of CD8 T cells in Susac syndrome. Random hexamers primed reverse transcription of about 0.5 to 1 ug RNA. TCRdb reprocessed the immunoSEQ multiplex PCR reads via MiXCR and lists one record per CDR3 protein. The table has 330,000 or so distinct CDR3 sequences, 65% to 90% seen once. The sample was CD8+ T cells from PBMCs. Source of these receptors: a human donor with multiple sclerosis.

The chain recombines TRBV6-5 with TRBJ1-2, with 7 bases aligning to TRBD1. CDR1 is MNHEY and CDR2 is SVGAGI in the germline V gene. This CDR3 is built from 15 residues. With V trimmed by 4 bases and J by 1 base, 6 bases remained unmatched. The CDR3 sequence: CASSSGTAGNYGYTF. For the CDR3, the DNA is TGTGCCAGCAGTTCGGGGACAGCGGGTAACTATGGCTACACCTTC.

This sequence joins TRBV12-3 or TRBV12-4 and TRBJ2-1; 14 nucleotides agree with TRBD2. The V and J ends lost 6 bases and 8 bases, in that order; junction bases with no gene match: 6. The CDR3 consists of 15 residues. The CDR3 DNA follows: TGTGCCAGCAGGGGACTAGCGGGAGATAGGTATGAGCAGTTCTTC. It codes for CASRGLAGDRYEQFF.

V and J are TRBV7-9 and TRBJ2-7; TRBD2 aligns across 11 bases. Germline trimming cut 5 bases from V and 2 bases from J; bases unmatched to any gene: 11. Germline V gene lookup returns CDR1 SEHNR and CDR2 FQNEAQ (reference sequence). CDR3 length: 17 residues. CDR3 coding DNA: TGTGCCAGCAGCCCCAAACCCCGACTAGCGGGGACCTACGAGCAGTACTTC. It translates to CASSPKPRLAGTYEQYF.

The genes are TRBV12-3 or TRBV12-4 and TRBJ2-3; perhaps TRBD2 as D (6 bases). The CDR3 is 16 amino acids. The V end lost 3 bases, the J end lost 5 bases, and 18 bases lay between the germline ends. CDR3 residues: CASSFISGSEGDTQYF. CDR3 sequence (DNA): TGTGCCAGCAGTTTCATATCCGGGAGTGAGGGAGATACGCAGTATTTT.

This CDR3 is CASSPSISSSYNEQFF. CDR3 in DNA: TGTGCCAGCAGCCCGAGCATATCATCCTCCTACAATGAGCAGTTCTTC. The chain combines TRBV9 with TRBJ2-1; D call uncertain. This CDR3 spans 16 amino acids. Germline loops: CDR1 SGDLS, CDR2 YYNGEE. V lost 4 bases, J lost 0 bases, and 14 bases lay in between.

This chain joins TRBV28 and TRBJ2-7; D is perhaps TRBD1 (6 bases). This CDR3 comprises 14 residues. Germline assignment: CDR1 MDHEN and CDR2 SYDVKM. V was trimmed by 3 bases and J by 2 bases, leaving 11 bases between them. The CDR3 reads CASSLSGHTYEQYF. The CDR3 DNA reads as TGTGCCAGCAGTTTGTCGGGACACACCTACGAGCAGTACTTC.

This rearrangement joins TRBV30 to TRBJ2-7; D not certain. Looked up from germline, CDR1 is GTSNPN and CDR2 is SVGIG (reference sequence). Trimming removed 3 bases from V and 4 bases from J, with 19 bases in between. CDR3 length: 15 amino acids. The CDR3 DNA is TGTGCCTGGAGGCACCCAAAATGGGTAATTTACGAGCAGTACTTC. Translation gives CAWRHPKWVIYEQYF.

This clonotype appeared a few times. The chain has TRBV7-9 and TRBJ2-7; D assignment may be TRBD1 or TRBD2 (5 bases each). The CDR3 length is 13 residues. Germline lookup yields CDR1 SEHNR and CDR2 FQNEAQ (reference sequence). V lost 5 bases, J lost 3 bases, and 11 bases lay in between. The CDR3 nucleotides read TGTGCCAGCAGCCAAAGAGGGGTCTACGAGCAGTACTTC. This codes for CASSQRGVYEQYF.

The chain recombines TRBV28 with TRBJ2-3; 10 bases line up with TRBD2. Germline CDR1 and CDR2: MDHEN and SYDVKM. The V gene end was trimmed by 2 bases and the J gene end by 2 bases; junction bases not matched to a gene: 4. This CDR3 is 16 amino acids long. This CDR3 reads CASSLVGLADTDTQYF. CDR3 coding DNA: TGTGCCAGCAGTTTAGTAGGACTAGCGGACACAGATACGCAGTATTTT.

V usage is TRBV27 and J usage is TRBJ2-3; 8 bases line up with TRBD2. CDR1 and CDR2 (germline): MNHEY, SMNVEV (reference sequence). CDR3 size: 15 residues. V shed 7 bases, J shed 2 bases, and the junction held 8 bases outside the gene matches. Written as DNA, the CDR3 is TGTGCCAGCACCCTGATAGCGGGACACACAGATACGCAGTATTTT. This sequence encodes CASTLIAGHTDTQYF.

The rearrangement uses TRBV7-8 and TRBJ2-7; D ambiguous. V was pared by 5 bases and J by 1 base, with 15 bases between. Germline V gene data show CDR1 as SGHVS and CDR2 as FQNEAQ. The CDR3 loop spans 15 amino acids. For the CDR3, the DNA is TGTGCCAGCAGCAAAACACGCCTAGGTTCCTACGAGCAGTACTTC. Its protein product is CASSKTRLGSYEQYF.

V is TRBV19 and J is TRBJ2-5; TRBD2 agrees at 13 bases. Germline trimming cut 6 bases from V and 4 bases from J; bases unmatched to any gene: 14. Germline loops: CDR1 LNHDA, CDR2 SQIVND (reference sequence). The CDR3 sequence is 18 residues long. CDR3 protein: CASRRRTSGSSKGETQYF. The CDR3 nucleotides read TGTGCCAGTAGACGACGGACTAGCGGGAGTTCGAAGGGAGAGACCCAGTACTTC. Full variable domain (outside the CDR3, taken from reference TRBV19 and TRBJ2-5): DGGITQSPKYLFRKEGQNVTLSCEQNLNHDAMYWYRQDPGQGLRLIYYSQIVNDFQKGDIAEGYSVSREKKESFPLTVTSAQKNPTAFYLCASRRRTSGSSKGETQYFGPGTRLLVL.

The rearrangement joins TRBV28 to TRBJ2-1; D could derive from TRBD1 or TRBD2 (5 bases each). Germline V CDR1 and CDR2: MDHEN, SYDVKM. The CDR3 loop spans 15 amino acids. The V gene lost 7 bases and the J gene lost 1 base, with 14 bases spanning the gap. The CDR3 DNA follows: TGTGCCAGCAAAGGAGGACAAGCGTCCTACAATGAGCAGTTCTTC. Its protein is CASKGGQASYNEQFF. Together with reference TRBV28 and TRBJ2-1, the CDR3 gives the full variable domain: DVKVTQSSRYLVKRTGEKVFLECVQDMDHENMFWYRQDPGLGLRLIYFSYDVKMKEKGDIPEGYSVSREKKERFSLILESASTNQTSMYLCASKGGQASYNEQFFGPGTRLTVL.

The chain recombines TRBV5-4 with TRBJ2-3; no clear D. The V end lost 4 bases, the J end lost 6 bases, and 30 bases lay between the germline ends. The CDR3 spans 19 residues. Germline V gene sequence: CDR1 SGHNT, CDR2 YYREEE (reference sequence). The CDR3 region is CASSHPPFGGNYPLDTQYF. The CDR3 DNA is TGTGCCAGCAGCCACCCCCCGTTCGGCGGCAACTACCCTCTCGATACGCAGTATTTT. The full variable domain, completed using reference TRBV5-4 and TRBJ2-3, is ETGVTQSPTHLIKTRGQQVTLRCSSQSGHNTVSWYQQALGQGPQFIFQYYREEENGRGNFPPRFSGLQFPNYSSELNVNALELDDSALYLCASSHPPFGGNYPLDTQYFGPGTRLTVL.

V usage is TRBV19 and J usage is TRBJ2-1; 11 positions match TRBD2. In germline, CDR1 is LNHDA, CDR2 SQIVND (reference sequence). V dropped 2 bases and J dropped 0; count of bases not matched to a gene: 12. The CDR3 covers 20 residues. CDR3 residues: CASSITGIAGGSSSYNEQFF. The CDR3 DNA reads TGTGCCAGTAGTATAACGGGAATAGCGGGAGGGTCGAGCTCCTACAATGAGCAGTTCTTC.

In this sample, this clonotype turned up once. This chain uses TRBV25-1 with TRBJ2-2; 10 bases agree with TRBD1. The CDR3 spans 16 residues. J gave up 7 bases and V 4 bases, and 9 bases lay outside the gene matches. Germline CDR1 reads MGHDK; CDR2 reads SYGVNS. In nucleotides, the CDR3 is TGTGCCAGCAGTGGGCGACAGGGGGCTCTGGGCGGGGAGCTGTTTTTT. Translating it yields CASSGRQGALGGELFF.

This clonotype has just a few counts. V is TRBV6-6 and J is TRBJ2-7; the D is unclear. Looked up from germline, CDR1 is MNHNY and CDR2 is SVGAGI (reference sequence). V was trimmed by 4 bases and J by 2 bases, leaving 9 bases between them. This CDR3 spans 13 amino acids. The CDR3 is CASSFKATYEQYF. The CDR3 bases are TGTGCCAGCAGTTTTAAGGCGACCTACGAGCAGTACTTC.